The rows below give T cell receptor beta chains drawn from one sample of a study of glioma-infiltrating T cells. TCRdb passed the multiplex PCR reads through MiXCR, listing each CDR3 protein once. This table has more than 300,000 distinct CDR3 sequences, more than 35% appearing once. What was sequenced was glioma tissue, nonneoplastic brain tissue, or PBMCs (not recorded which). The receptors stem from a human donor with low-grade glioma or glioblastoma, undergoing nonglioma brain surgery, or in good health (not recorded which). Both conserved end residues are part of each CDR3. D genes are given only for firm matches. For some rows the clone size is stated as once, few or many, or as a class when expanded; others skip it.

clone_size j_call d_call v_call cdr3_aa cdr3_nt
NA TRBJ2-3 NA TRBV28 CASSLALWTKRDTDTQYF TGTGCCAGCAGTCTCGCGTTATGGACAAAAAGAGATACAGATACGCAGTATTTT
NA TRBJ2-1 TRBD2 TRBV20-1 CSATLLQLAGGPHEQFF TGCAGTGCGACGCTTCTCCAACTAGCGGGAGGGCCCCATGAGCAGTTCTTC
NA TRBJ2-1 TRBD2 TRBV4-2 CASSQVATSGTNNEQFF TGTGCCAGCAGCCAAGTTGCAACTAGCGGGACCAACAATGAGCAGTTCTTC
few TRBJ2-1 TRBD1 TRBV4-2 CASSQESGGIYNEQFF TGTGCCAGCAGCCAAGAGTCAGGGGGAATCTACAATGAGCAGTTCTTC
once TRBJ2-3 NA TRBV7-2 CASSLRAGPDTQCF TGTGCCAGCAGCTTACGAGCCGGACCAGATACGCAGTGTTTT
many TRBJ1-2 NA TRBV27 CASSFGGAIGGYTF TGTGCCAGCAGTTTTGGGGGGGCAATCGGCGGCTACACCTTC
NA TRBJ1-1 TRBD1 TRBV7-8 CASSTRQGLNTEAFF TGTGCCAGCAGCACGCGACAGGGTTTGAACACTGAAGCTTTCTTT
NA TRBJ1-2 NA TRBV11-2 CASSSLLGLRTYGYTF TGTGCCAGCAGCTCCCTCTTGGGACTACGGACCTATGGCTACACCTTC
once TRBJ2-1 TRBD1 TRBV11-1 CASSMTGQVEFF TGTGCCAGCAGCATGACCGGACAGGTGGAGTTCTTC
NA TRBJ1-1 TRBD1 TRBV12-3/TRBV12-4 CASSLNPTGGTEAFF TGTGCCAGCAGTTTAAACCCGACAGGGGGCACTGAAGCTTTCTTT
many TRBJ2-7 NA TRBV2 CASRWGVAEKHYEQYF TGTGCCAGCAGGTGGGGGGTAGCGGAGAAGCACTACGAGCAGTACTTC
many TRBJ1-1 NA TRBV28 CASRHLEGGGNTEAFF TGTGCCAGCAGGCACCTTGAAGGAGGGGGGAACACTGAAGCTTTCTTT
NA TRBJ2-5 TRBD2 TRBV5-4 CASSAGTSGAIETQYF TGTGCCAGCAGCGCCGGGACTAGCGGGGCGATTGAGACCCAGTACTTC
once TRBJ2-1 TRBD2 TRBV4-1 CASSHGLAGDEQFF TGCGCCAGCAGCCATGGACTAGCGGGAGATGAGCAGTTCTTC
once TRBJ2-2 NA TRBV7-9 CASTRRADLNTGELFF TGTGCCAGCACCCGCCGGGCGGACTTAAACACCGGGGAGCTGTTTTTT
few TRBJ2-5 NA TRBV7-6 CASSLSQTQYF TGTGCCAGCAGCTTATCCCAGACCCAGTACTTC
many TRBJ2-5 NA TRBV6-1 CASNEDVEETQYF TGTGCCAGCAACGAGGACGTCGAAGAGACCCAGTACTTC
NA TRBJ2-1 NA TRBV11-2 CASSLEGYRARKGGGHEQFF TGTGCCAGCAGCTTAGAAGGGTATAGGGCCCGGAAGGGGGGGGGGCATGAGCAGTTCTTC
NA TRBJ2-7 TRBD2 TRBV7-2 CASDSGGVEQYF TGTGCCAGTGATTCGGGGGGGGTCGAGCAGTACTTC
NA TRBJ2-7 TRBD1 TRBV6-1 CASWPGQGAFYEQYF TGTGCCAGCTGGCCGGGACAGGGGGCCTTCTACGAGCAGTACTTC
NA TRBJ1-2 NA TRBV6-1 CASRTALGIDGYIF TGTGCCAGCAGAACTGCCTTGGGGATCGATGGCTACATCTTC
NA TRBJ1-5 NA TRBV7-2 CASSGRGRGNQPQHF TGTGCCAGCAGCGGTCGGGGCAGGGGCAATCAGCCCCAGCATTTT
many TRBJ2-1 TRBD2 TRBV6-1 CASTLAGDSYNEQFF TGTGCCAGCACCCTGGCGGGAGACTCCTACAATGAGCAGTTCTTC
NA TRBJ2-1 TRBD2 TRBV5-4 CASSPGLAGDGTNEQFF TGTGCCAGCAGTCCTGGACTAGCGGGAGATGGTACGAATGAGCAGTTCTTC
NA TRBJ1-5 NA TRBV28 CASSLRDYLTGPGQPQHF TGTGCCAGCAGTTTACGGGACTATTTGACAGGTCCCGGGCAGCCCCAGCATTTT
few TRBJ2-7 TRBD2 TRBV20-1 CSALRAGGPHEQYF TGCAGTGCTCTAAGGGCGGGAGGGCCCCACGAGCAGTACTTC
few TRBJ2-7 NA TRBV4-1 CASSHRTTGSYEQYF TGCGCCAGCAGCCATAGGACCACAGGCTCCTACGAGCAGTACTTC
many TRBJ2-7 NA TRBV28 CASSFNEQYF TGTGCCAGCAGTTTCAACGAGCAGTACTTC
many TRBJ2-3 NA TRBV20-1 CSARDPQSSSTDTQYF TGCAGTGCTAGAGATCCGCAGTCATCTAGCACAGATACGCAGTATTTT
few TRBJ2-1 TRBD2 TRBV20-1 CSARLGLAGGGEQFF TGCAGTGCTAGACTGGGACTAGCGGGAGGAGGTGAGCAGTTCTTC
few TRBJ1-6 NA TRBV28 CASRADNNSPLHF TGTGCCAGCCGGGCAGATAATAATTCACCCCTCCACTTT
NA TRBJ1-1 NA TRBV7-2 CASGLGEDTEAFF TGTGCCAGCGGCTTAGGGGAGGACACTGAAGCTTTCTTT
many TRBJ2-7 TRBD2 TRBV27 CASSSLGLAGIDYEQYF TGTGCCAGCAGTTCCCTTGGACTAGCGGGGATAGACTACGAGCAGTACTTC
NA TRBJ2-3 NA TRBV20-1 CSARDSGGGTDTQYF TGCAGTGCTAGAGATAGCGGAGGCGGCACAGATACGCAGTATTTT
NA TRBJ1-1 TRBD1 TRBV7-3 CASSPDRAREAFF TGTGCCAGCAGCCCGGACAGGGCCCGTGAAGCTTTCTTT
NA TRBJ2-1 TRBD2 TRBV15 CATSGLVGTRCNELFF TGTGCCACCAGCGGGCTTGTGGGGACTAGATGCAATGAGCTGTTCTTC
many TRBJ1-2 NA TRBV6-1 CASSPRGDGYTF TGTGCCAGCAGTCCCAGGGGAGACGGCTACACCTTC
NA TRBJ2-7 NA TRBV28 CASSFWGRGSYEQYF TGTGCCAGCAGTTTTTGGGGGAGGGGGTCTTACGAGCAGTACTTC
NA TRBJ2-1 TRBD2 TRBV11-1 CASSARPLAGGGQFF TGTGCCAGCAGCGCCCGACCACTAGCGGGAGGGGGCCAGTTCTTC
many TRBJ1-5 NA TRBV6-1 CASSRGLSNQPQHF TGTGCCTCCAGTAGGGGCCTAAGCAATCAGCCCCAGCATTTT
few TRBJ2-3 TRBD2 TRBV11-3 CASSPTSGSYTDTQYF TGTGCCAGCAGCCCTACTAGCGGGAGTTACACAGATACGCAGTATTTT
NA TRBJ2-5 NA TRBV4-2 CASSQDEAIEAQYF TGTGCCAGCAGCCAAGACGAGGCGATTGAGGCCCAGTACTTC
many TRBJ2-1 TRBD2 TRBV6-2/TRBV6-3 CASSYSIAREDYNEQFF TGTGCCAGCAGTTACTCGATCGCGCGGGAGGATTACAATGAGCAGTTCTTC
few TRBJ2-1 TRBD2 TRBV29-1 CSVETSGAPRNEQFF TGCAGCGTTGAAACTAGCGGGGCCCCCCGCAATGAGCAGTTCTTC
few TRBJ1-2 NA TRBV4-1 CASSQEPGTYGYTF TGCGCCAGCAGCCAAGAGCCGGGGACGTATGGCTACACCTTC
many TRBJ2-1 TRBD2 TRBV27 CASSWLAGEGEQFF TGTGCCAGCAGTTGGCTAGCGGGAGAAGGTGAGCAGTTCTTC
many TRBJ2-3 NA TRBV28 CASSFPRNTQYF TGTGCCAGCAGTTTCCCCCGTAATACGCAGTATTTT
few TRBJ1-6 NA TRBV20-1 CSARMDSGSPLHF TGCAGTGCTAGGATGGACAGCGGTTCACCCCTCCACTTT
NA TRBJ2-2 NA TRBV6-2/TRBV6-3 CASTTGLTAATGELFF TGTGCCAGCACCACCGGTCTAACGGCGGCCACCGGGGAGCTGTTTTTT
NA TRBJ1-1 NA TRBV7-8 CASSLERANTEAFF TGTGCCAGCAGCTTGGAAAGGGCCAACACTGAAGCTTTCTTT
few TRBJ1-5 NA TRBV19 CASSIDRGGQPQHF TGTGCCAGTAGTATAGACAGGGGAGGCCAGCCCCAGCATTTT
NA TRBJ1-4 NA TRBV27 CASRWQGIHNEKLFF TGTGCCAGCAGATGGCAGGGAATCCATAATGAAAAACTGTTTTTT
many TRBJ1-5 NA TRBV6-2/TRBV6-3 CASSGERKHF TGTGCCAGCAGTGGGGAGCGGAAGCATTTT
few TRBJ2-7 NA TRBV4-3 CASSQDRATGSAQYF TGCGCCAGCAGCCAAGATAGGGCGACAGGATCGGCGCAGTACTTC
few TRBJ1-1 NA TRBV6-2/TRBV6-3 CASRSSGNTEAFF TGTGCCAGCAGGTCGTCGGGAAACACTGAAGCTTTCTTT